A selection of T cell receptor beta chains follows, all from one sample in a study of T cell responses to AZD1222 COVID-19 vaccine. This table comes from immunoSEQ multiplex PCR, and its TCRdb copy is limited to in-frame clones, with some not included. The sample comprises roughly 70,000 clones, 80% to 90% of which are singletons, and around 5% rests with the top ten. The material sequenced was peripheral blood, taken on day 0 of AZD1222 vaccination. The receptor source for this set is an adult in good health. Each CDR3 is given with its conserved first and last residue. Each record gives: CDR3 protein, J gene, V gene.

CDR3: CASSGRTSGNTIYF
J: TRBJ1-3
V: TRBV25-1

CDR3: CASSQKSWEQFF
J: TRBJ2-1
V: TRBV3-1/TRBV3-2

CDR3: CASSLTRDRGNEQFF
J: TRBJ2-1
V: TRBV7-3

CDR3: CAIREQGADSHEQYF
J: TRBJ2-7
V: TRBV10-3

CDR3: CASSITDNYGYTF
J: TRBJ1-2
V: TRBV19

CDR3: CASGFGSGENEQYF
J: TRBJ2-7
V: TRBV12-5

CDR3: CASRPSLKQETQYF
J: TRBJ2-5
V: TRBV28

CDR3: CAISPGQRGTDTQYF
J: TRBJ2-3
V: TRBV10-3

CDR3: CASSFELDGSGVLTYNEQFF
J: TRBJ2-1
V: TRBV7-3

CDR3: CASSPTGGSYNYGYTF
J: TRBJ1-2
V: TRBV5-1

CDR3: CASSEDRGLGVRKF
J: TRBJ2-7
V: TRBV2

CDR3: CASSQAATYEQYF
J: TRBJ2-7
V: TRBV4-1

CDR3: CASSSRTSHPDTQYF
J: TRBJ2-3
V: TRBV7-2

CDR3: CASSLAGTYNEQFF
J: TRBJ2-1
V: TRBV7-2

CDR3: CASSYSGPGKAYGYTF
J: TRBJ1-2
V: TRBV6-5

CDR3: CASSPITRETQYF
J: TRBJ2-5
V: TRBV9

CDR3: CASSNRAGQGALLTEAFF
J: TRBJ1-1
V: TRBV27

CDR3: CASSSRVRSTNEKLFF
J: TRBJ1-4
V: TRBV5-6

CDR3: CSVAKGGNIQYF
J: TRBJ2-4
V: TRBV29-1

CDR3: CASSLGQASQETQYF
J: TRBJ2-5
V: TRBV5-4

CDR3: CSAPLGYEQYF
J: TRBJ2-7
V: TRBV20-1

CDR3: CASSGGGQSYEQYF
J: TRBJ2-7
V: TRBV25-1

CDR3: CASSLNSDPNTGELFF
J: TRBJ2-2
V: TRBV7-7

CDR3: CASSLDGVSNQPQHF
J: TRBJ1-5
V: TRBV6-5

CDR3: CATSDSTETQYF
J: TRBJ2-5
V: TRBV24-1

CDR3: CASSMRGRDYGYTF
J: TRBJ1-2
V: TRBV19

CDR3: CTSSAPGTGASEQYF
J: TRBJ2-7
V: TRBV7-9

CDR3: CASSQGRGLYNEQFF
J: TRBJ2-1
V: TRBV4-3

CDR3: CSSALSLYEQYF
J: TRBJ2-7
V: TRBV10-3

CDR3: CASRPTIHQETQYF
J: TRBJ2-5
V: TRBV2